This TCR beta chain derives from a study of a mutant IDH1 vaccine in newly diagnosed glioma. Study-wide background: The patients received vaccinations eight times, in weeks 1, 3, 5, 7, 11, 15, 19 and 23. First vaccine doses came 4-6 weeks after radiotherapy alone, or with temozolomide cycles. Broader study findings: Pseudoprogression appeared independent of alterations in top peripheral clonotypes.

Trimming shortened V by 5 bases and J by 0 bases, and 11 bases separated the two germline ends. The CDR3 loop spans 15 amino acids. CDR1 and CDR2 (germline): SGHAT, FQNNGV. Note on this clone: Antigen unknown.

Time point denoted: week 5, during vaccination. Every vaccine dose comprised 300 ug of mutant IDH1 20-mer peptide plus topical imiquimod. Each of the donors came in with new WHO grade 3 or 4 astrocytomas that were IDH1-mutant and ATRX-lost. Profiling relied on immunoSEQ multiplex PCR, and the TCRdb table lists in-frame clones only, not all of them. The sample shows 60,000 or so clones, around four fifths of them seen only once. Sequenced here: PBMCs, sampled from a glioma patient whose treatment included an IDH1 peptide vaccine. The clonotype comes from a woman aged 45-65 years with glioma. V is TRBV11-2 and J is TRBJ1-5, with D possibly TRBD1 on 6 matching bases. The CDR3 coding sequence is TGTGCCAGCAGCCAAGGACAGTATAGCAATCAGCCCCAGCATTTT. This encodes CASSQGQYSNQPQHF.